This T cell receptor (beta chain) was sequenced for a study of neurological immune-mediated disorders. Germline V gene lookup returns CDR1 ENHRY and CDR2 SYGVKD. V was cut by 0 bases and J by 1 base, with 15 bases left in between. The CDR3 is made up of 17 amino acids. Every sequencing run gave over 160 million TCR-beta sequences, taken from 15-18 subjects. TCRdb analysed the 5' RACE reads with MiXCR anew, one entry per CDR3 protein. The profile shows under 65,000 distinct CDR3 sequences, about 24% of them singletons. Documented time point: technical triplicate 2. The unsorted libraries originated from 2 million PBMCs kept at -80 C.

The sequence was collected from a man aged 60 to 75 with HTLV-1-associated myelopathy (HAM/TSP). The rearrangement joins TRBV10-3 to TRBJ1-1; D may be TRBD1 (6 bases). Sequencing used PBMCs. CDR3 bases: TGTGCCATCAGTGAGTCGGGCGGAACGACAGGGAACACTGAAGCTTTCTTT. It translates to CAISESGGTTGNTEAFF.